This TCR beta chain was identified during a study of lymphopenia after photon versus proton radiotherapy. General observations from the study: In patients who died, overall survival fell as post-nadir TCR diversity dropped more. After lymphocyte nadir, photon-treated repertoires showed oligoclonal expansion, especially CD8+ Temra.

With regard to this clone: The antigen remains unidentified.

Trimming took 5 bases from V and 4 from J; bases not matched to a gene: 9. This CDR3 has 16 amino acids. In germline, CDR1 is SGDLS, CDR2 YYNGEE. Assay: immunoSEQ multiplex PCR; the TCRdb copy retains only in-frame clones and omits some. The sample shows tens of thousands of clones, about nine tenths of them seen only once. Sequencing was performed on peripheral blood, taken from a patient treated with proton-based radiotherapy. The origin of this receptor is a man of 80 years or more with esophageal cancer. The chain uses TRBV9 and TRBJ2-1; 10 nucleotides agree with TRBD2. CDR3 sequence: CASSVLGTSAYNEQFF. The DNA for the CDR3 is TGTGCCAGCAGTGTGTTAGGGACTAGCGCTTACAATGAGCAGTTCTTC.